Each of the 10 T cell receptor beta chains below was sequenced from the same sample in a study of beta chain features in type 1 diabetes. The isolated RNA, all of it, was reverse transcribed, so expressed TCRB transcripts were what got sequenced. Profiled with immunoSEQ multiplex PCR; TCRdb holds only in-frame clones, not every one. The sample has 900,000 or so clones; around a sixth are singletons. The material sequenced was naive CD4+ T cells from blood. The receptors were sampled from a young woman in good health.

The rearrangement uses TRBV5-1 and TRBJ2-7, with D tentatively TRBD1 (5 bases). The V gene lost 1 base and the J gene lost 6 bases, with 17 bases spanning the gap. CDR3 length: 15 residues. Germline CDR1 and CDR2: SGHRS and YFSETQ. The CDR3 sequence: CASSLWAGRNFEQYF. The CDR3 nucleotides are TGCGCCAGCAGCTTGTGGGCAGGGCGAAATTTCGAGCAGTACTTC.

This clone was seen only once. The CDR3 sequence is CASSQDTMETQYF. CDR3 coding DNA: TGCGCCAGCAGCCAAGATACCATGGAGACCCAGTACTTC. The rearrangement uses TRBV4-1 and TRBJ2-5; D is uncertain. Between the trimmed V and J ends, which lost 0 bases and 5 bases, there was a span of 7 bases. Germline loops: CDR1 MGHRA, CDR2 YSYEKL. The CDR3 is 13 amino acids.

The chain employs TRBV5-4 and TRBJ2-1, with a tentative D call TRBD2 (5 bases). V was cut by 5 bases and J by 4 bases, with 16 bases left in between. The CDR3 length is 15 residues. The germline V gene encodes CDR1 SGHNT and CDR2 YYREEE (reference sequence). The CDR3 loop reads CASSQTTSLYNEQFF. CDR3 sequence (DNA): TGTGCCAGCAGTCAAACCACTAGTCTGTACAATGAGCAGTTCTTC.

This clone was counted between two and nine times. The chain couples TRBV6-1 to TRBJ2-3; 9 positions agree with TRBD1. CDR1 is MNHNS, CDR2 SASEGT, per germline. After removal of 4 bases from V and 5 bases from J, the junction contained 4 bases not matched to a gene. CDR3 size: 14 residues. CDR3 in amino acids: CASSVGQGIDTQYF. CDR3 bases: TGTGCCAGCAGTGTAGGACAGGGGATAGATACGCAGTATTTT.

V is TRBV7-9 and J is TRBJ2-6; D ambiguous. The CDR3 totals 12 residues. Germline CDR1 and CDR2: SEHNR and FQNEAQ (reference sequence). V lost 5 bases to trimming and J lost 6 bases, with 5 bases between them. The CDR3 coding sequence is TGTGCCAGCAGCCTAGAGGCCAACGTCCTGACTTTC. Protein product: CASSLEANVLTF.

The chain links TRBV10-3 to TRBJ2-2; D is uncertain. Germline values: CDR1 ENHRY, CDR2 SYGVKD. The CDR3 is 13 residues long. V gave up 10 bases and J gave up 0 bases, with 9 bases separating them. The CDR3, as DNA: TGTGCCACCGGTGATTCGAACACCGGGGAGCTGTTTTTT. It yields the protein CATGDSNTGELFF.

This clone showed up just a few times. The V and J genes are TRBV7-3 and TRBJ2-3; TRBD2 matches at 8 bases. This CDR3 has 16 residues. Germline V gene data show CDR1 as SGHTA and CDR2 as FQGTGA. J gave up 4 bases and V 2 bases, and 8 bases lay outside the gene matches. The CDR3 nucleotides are TGTGCCAGCAGCTTAGGGGGCTCGGGAGGGGCAGATACGCAGTATTTT. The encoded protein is CASSLGGSGGADTQYF.

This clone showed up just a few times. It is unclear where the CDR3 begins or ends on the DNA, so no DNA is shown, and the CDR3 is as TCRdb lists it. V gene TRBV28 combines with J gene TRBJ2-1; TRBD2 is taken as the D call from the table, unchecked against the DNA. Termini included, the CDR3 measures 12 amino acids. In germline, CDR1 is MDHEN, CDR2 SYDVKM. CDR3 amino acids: CASTWAGGILVF.

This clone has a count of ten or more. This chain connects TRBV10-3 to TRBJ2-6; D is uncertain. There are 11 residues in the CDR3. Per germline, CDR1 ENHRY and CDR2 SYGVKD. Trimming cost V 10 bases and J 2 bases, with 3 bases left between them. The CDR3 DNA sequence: TGTGCCACCGCTGGGGCCAACGTCCTGACTTTC. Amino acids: CATAGANVLTF.

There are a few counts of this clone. This CDR3 is CASSSKLADSYNEQFF. DNA for the CDR3: TGTGCCAGCAGTTCGAAACTAGCGGATTCCTACAATGAGCAGTTCTTC. The chain combines TRBV6-5 with TRBJ2-1, with 8 bases that match TRBD2. Looked up from germline, CDR1 is MNHEY and CDR2 is SVGAGI. The CDR3 is made up of 16 amino acids. V dropped 4 bases and J dropped 1; count of bases not matched to a gene: 6.